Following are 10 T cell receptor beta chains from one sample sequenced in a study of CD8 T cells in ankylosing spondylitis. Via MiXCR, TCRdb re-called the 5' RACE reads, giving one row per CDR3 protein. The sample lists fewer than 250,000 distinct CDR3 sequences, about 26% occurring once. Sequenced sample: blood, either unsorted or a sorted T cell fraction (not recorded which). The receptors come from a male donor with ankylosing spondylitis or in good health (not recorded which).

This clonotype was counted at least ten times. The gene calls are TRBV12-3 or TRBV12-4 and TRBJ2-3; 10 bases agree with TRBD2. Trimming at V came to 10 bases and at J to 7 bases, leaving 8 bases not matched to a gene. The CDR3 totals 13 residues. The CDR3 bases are TGTGCCACGGGAGCGGGAGGGCCATATACGCAGTATTTT. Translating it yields CATGAGGPYTQYF.

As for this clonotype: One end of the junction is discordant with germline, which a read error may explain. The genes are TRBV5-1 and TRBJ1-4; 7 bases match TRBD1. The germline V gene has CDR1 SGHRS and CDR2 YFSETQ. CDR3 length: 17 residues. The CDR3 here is CASSPSGTATTNKKLFF. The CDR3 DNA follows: TGCGCCAGCAGCCCATCCGGGACAGCAACAACTAATAAAAAACTGTTTTTT.

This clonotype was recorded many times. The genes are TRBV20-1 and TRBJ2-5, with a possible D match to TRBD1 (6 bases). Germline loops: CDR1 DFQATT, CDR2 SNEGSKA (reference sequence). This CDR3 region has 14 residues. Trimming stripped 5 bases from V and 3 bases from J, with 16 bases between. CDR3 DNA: TGCAGTGCTCAGGGACACTGGGGAAAAGAGACCCAGTACTTC. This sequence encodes CSAQGHWGKETQYF.

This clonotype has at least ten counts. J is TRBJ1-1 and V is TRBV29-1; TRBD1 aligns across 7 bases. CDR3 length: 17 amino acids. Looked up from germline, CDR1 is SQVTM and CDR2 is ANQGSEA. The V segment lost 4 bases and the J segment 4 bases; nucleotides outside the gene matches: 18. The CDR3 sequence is CSVAPITTGTAGTEAFF. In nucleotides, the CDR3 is TGCAGCGTTGCCCCAATAACGACAGGGACAGCGGGCACTGAAGCTTTCTTT.

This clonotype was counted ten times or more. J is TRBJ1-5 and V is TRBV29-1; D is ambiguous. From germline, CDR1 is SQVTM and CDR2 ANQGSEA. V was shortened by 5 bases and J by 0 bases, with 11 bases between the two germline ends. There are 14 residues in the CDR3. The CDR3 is CSVKTRDSNQPQHF. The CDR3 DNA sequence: TGCAGCGTTAAGACACGGGATAGCAATCAGCCCCAGCATTTT.

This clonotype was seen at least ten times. The CDR3 loop is CASSIGGGLNEQFF. CDR3 nucleotides: TGTGCCAGCAGCATTGGGGGGGGGCTCAATGAGCAGTTCTTC. The chain employs TRBV9 and TRBJ2-1, with a possible D match to TRBD2 (7 bases). Looked up from germline, CDR1 is SGDLS and CDR2 is YYNGEE. The V gene lost 4 bases and the J gene lost 6 bases, with 14 bases spanning the gap. This CDR3 spans 14 amino acids.

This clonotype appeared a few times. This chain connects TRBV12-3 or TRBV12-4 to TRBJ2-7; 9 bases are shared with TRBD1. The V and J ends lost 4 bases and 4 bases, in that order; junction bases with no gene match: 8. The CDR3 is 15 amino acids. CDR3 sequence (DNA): TGTGCCAGCAGTTCATCCGGGACAGGGTCGTACGAGCAGTACTTC. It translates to CASSSSGTGSYEQYF.

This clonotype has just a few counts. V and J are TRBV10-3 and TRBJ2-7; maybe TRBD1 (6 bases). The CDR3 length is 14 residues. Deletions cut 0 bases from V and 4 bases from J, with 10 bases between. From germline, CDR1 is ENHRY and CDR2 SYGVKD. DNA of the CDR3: TGTGCCATCAGTGAGTCACAGGGCCGGTACGAGCAGTACTTC. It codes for CAISESQGRYEQYF.

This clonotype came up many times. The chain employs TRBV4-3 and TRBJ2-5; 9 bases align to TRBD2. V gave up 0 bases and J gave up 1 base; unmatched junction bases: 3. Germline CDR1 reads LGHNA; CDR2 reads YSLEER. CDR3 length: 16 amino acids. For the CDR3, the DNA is TGCGCCAGCAGCCAAGATCGCGGGAGGGCCCAAGAGACCCAGTACTTC. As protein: CASSQDRGRAQETQYF.

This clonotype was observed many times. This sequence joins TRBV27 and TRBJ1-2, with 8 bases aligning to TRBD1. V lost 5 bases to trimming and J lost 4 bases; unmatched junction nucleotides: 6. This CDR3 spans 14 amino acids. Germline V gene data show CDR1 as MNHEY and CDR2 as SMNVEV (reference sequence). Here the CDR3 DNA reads TGTGCCAGCAGTACGGGTGGACAGGGCTATGGCTACACCTTC. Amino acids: CASSTGGQGYGYTF.